Below are 31 T cell receptor beta chains sequenced from a single sample in a study of blood T cells in healthy people across ages. For the second PCR, which ran for about 6 to 12 cycles, a sample-barcoded 5' primer and a J-beta primer mix were used. TCRdb analysed the 5' RACE reads with MiXCR anew, one entry per CDR3 protein. Here the sample spans over 600,000 distinct CDR3 sequences, approximately 53% being singletons. Sequenced: blood. These receptors were taken from a man aged 35-49 years in good health.

V is TRBV5-1 and J is TRBJ2-5, with D perhaps assigned TRBD1 or TRBD2 (5 bases each). Per the germline V gene, CDR1 is SGHRS and CDR2 is YFSETQ. The CDR3 is made up of 14 amino acids. V was cut by 5 bases and J by 4 bases, with 15 bases left in between. For the CDR3, the DNA is TGCGCCAGCAGAATGATTTGGGGGTTAGAGACCCAGTACTTC. It yields the protein CASRMIWGLETQYF.

This clonotype came up a few times. This sequence joins TRBV20-1 and TRBJ2-5; 7 nucleotides agree with TRBD1. From germline, CDR1 is DFQATT and CDR2 SNEGSKA (reference sequence). The trim removed 6 bases at V and 5 bases at J, leaving 9 bases unmatched. The CDR3 has 13 residues. The CDR3, as DNA: TGCAGTGCCCCAGAGGACAGGTGGGAGACCCAGTACTTC. Its translation: CSAPEDRWETQYF.

This chain's CDR3 is CASSTGKDGRHTQYF. In nucleotides, the CDR3 is TGTGCCAGCAGCACAGGGAAGGACGGCCGGCATACGCAGTATTTT. The V gene is TRBV9, the J gene TRBJ2-3; perhaps TRBD1 as D (6 bases). This CDR3 has 15 residues. Germline CDR1 reads SGDLS; CDR2 reads YYNGEE. V lost 4 bases and J lost 7, with 19 bases in between.

This clonotype has more than one count but fewer than ten. The chain is built from TRBV29-1 and TRBJ1-2, with a tentative D call TRBD1 (5 bases). Germline V gene data show CDR1 as SQVTM and CDR2 as ANQGSEA. The CDR3 is 13 amino acids. V was trimmed by 7 bases and J by 4 bases, leaving 16 bases between them. Here the CDR3 reads CSAHLQVSYGYTF. CDR3 bases: TGCAGCGCCCACCTACAGGTATCCTATGGCTACACCTTC. Variable domain in full (rest from reference TRBV29-1 and TRBJ1-2): SAVISQKPSRDICQRGTSLTIQCQVDSQVTMMFWYRQQPGQSLTLIATANQGSEATYESGFVIDKFPISRPNLTFSTLTVSNMSPEDSSIYLCSAHLQVSYGYTFGSGTRLTVV.

This clonotype was observed many times. This chain joins TRBV13 and TRBJ2-7; 11 positions agree with TRBD2. Germline V gene sequence: CDR1 PRHDT, CDR2 FYEKMQ (reference sequence). The CDR3 is made up of 15 amino acids. With 5 bases clipped from V and 1 base from J, the junction kept 4 bases outside the gene matches. The CDR3 sequence is CASSPRTSGSYEQYF. DNA of the CDR3: TGTGCCAGCAGCCCTAGGACTAGCGGGTCCTACGAGCAGTACTTC.

V and J are TRBV27 and TRBJ2-5; D possibly corresponds to TRBD2 (6 bases). Looked up from germline, CDR1 is MNHEY and CDR2 is SMNVEV (reference sequence). The CDR3 loop spans 14 amino acids. Trimming cost V 5 bases and J 4 bases, with 14 bases left between them. The CDR3 nucleotides are TGTGCCAGCAGTCCTTTAGCGGCCCCAGAGACCCAGTACTTC. Amino acid sequence: CASSPLAAPETQYF.

This clonotype was seen a single time. The chain couples TRBV12-3 or TRBV12-4 to TRBJ2-1; weak D call: TRBD2 (5 bases). The length of the CDR3 is 14 residues. Trimming cost V 5 bases and J 6 bases, with 14 bases left between them. The CDR3 DNA reads TGTGCCAGCAGTACCGCGGGTTATCTCAATGAGCAGTTCTTC. This codes for CASSTAGYLNEQFF.

This clonotype was seen a few times. The rearrangement uses TRBV20-1 and TRBJ2-4; D tentatively fits TRBD1 or TRBD2 (5 bases each). The J call may be in error: the DNA end matches TRBJ2-7 better. The CDR3 runs to 13 residues. Germline assignment: CDR1 DFQATT and CDR2 SNEGSKA (reference sequence). The CDR3 DNA sequence: TGCAGTGCTAGAACCGGGGCCGCCTACGAGCAGTACTTC. Residues: CSARTGAAYEQYF.

This clonotype occurred many times. V is TRBV27 and J is TRBJ1-6; 9 bases align to TRBD1. This CDR3 has 16 amino acids. CDR1 and CDR2 from the germline V gene are MNHEY and SMNVEV (reference sequence). J gave up 7 bases and V 4 bases, and 8 bases lay outside the gene matches. CDR3 amino acids: CASSSWDRARNSPLHF. CDR3 nucleotide sequence: TGTGCCAGCAGTTCCTGGGACAGGGCAAGGAATTCACCCCTCCACTTT.

This clonotype appeared a few times. J is TRBJ2-3 and V is TRBV20-1; D unresolved. Deletions cut 5 bases from V and 8 bases from J, with 14 bases between. Germline CDR1 and CDR2: DFQATT and SNEGSKA (reference sequence). The CDR3 totals 12 residues. The CDR3 bases are TGCAGTGCTTCGCACAAGACGGCTACGCAGTATTTT. This translates into CSASHKTATQYF.

V gene TRBV7-2 combines with J gene TRBJ1-1, with D hard to call. The germline CDR1 and CDR2 sequences are SGHTA and FQGNSA. Trimming took off 5 bases at V and 8 bases at J, with 15 bases between the two ends. The CDR3 has 13 amino acids. The CDR3 DNA reads as TGTGCCAGCAGCACCAGACAAAAAGGCGAAGCTTTCTTT. Translated: CASSTRQKGEAFF.

This chain joins TRBV6-1 and TRBJ2-5; perhaps D is TRBD1 or TRBD2 (5 bases each). With the DNA end fitting TRBJ2-7 better, the J assignment may be wrong. CDR3 length: 17 residues. The germline V gene has CDR1 MNHNS and CDR2 SASEGT. Here the CDR3 reads CASSEVGEATLGYEQYF. The CDR3 nucleotides read TGTGCCAGCAGTGAAGTGGGGGAAGCGACCCTAGGCTACGAGCAGTACTTC.

The chain uses TRBV28 and TRBJ2-5, with 8 bases that match TRBD2. The length of the CDR3 is 12 residues. Germline CDR1 is MDHEN and CDR2 is SYDVKM. J lost 9 bases, V lost 10 bases, and 10 bases had no gene match. CDR3 amino acids: CANGGVKRAQYF. The CDR3 nucleotides are TGTGCCAACGGGGGGGTCAAGAGGGCCCAGTACTTC.

In its sample, this clonotype was seen a few times. The CDR3 DNA is TGCAGTGCTAGATCGCTAGCCGATGGGTACCAAGAGACCCAGTACTTC. Its protein product is CSARSLADGYQETQYF. The J gene is TRBJ2-5, the V gene TRBV20-1, with a possible D match to TRBD2 (5 bases). The CDR3 has 16 residues. V dropped 2 bases and J dropped 0 bases, with 16 bases sitting between them. Germline lookup yields CDR1 DFQATT and CDR2 SNEGSKA (reference sequence).

This clonotype was found a few times. The V call is TRBV24-1, the J call TRBJ2-7; 9 bases match TRBD2. The CDR3 is 14 amino acids. V lost 4 bases to trimming and J lost 2 bases; unmatched junction nucleotides: 2. Germline CDR1 reads KGHDR; CDR2 reads SFDVKD. DNA of the CDR3: TGTGCCACCAGTGACCCTAGCGGGGCCTACGAGCAGTACTTC. Its translation: CATSDPSGAYEQYF.

The chain links TRBV7-6 to TRBJ2-3, with 9 positions matching TRBD1. The CDR3 covers 15 residues. V gave up 5 bases and J gave up 4 bases; unmatched junction bases: 7. Germline loops: CDR1 SGHVS, CDR2 FNYEAQ. CDR3 DNA sequence: TGTGCCAGCAGCCGTGGGACAGGGTCATCAGATACGCAGTATTTT. Translated, it gives CASSRGTGSSDTQYF.

The V gene is TRBV20-1, the J gene TRBJ1-6; 8 nucleotides agree with TRBD1. Germline V gene data show CDR1 as DFQATT and CDR2 as SNEGSKA (reference sequence). CDR3 length: 14 amino acids. The trim removed 4 bases at V and 7 bases at J, leaving 6 bases unmatched. For the CDR3, the DNA is TGCAGTGCTAACCAGGGACAGGAAAATTCACCCCTCCACTTT. Residues: CSANQGQENSPLHF.

The genes are TRBV11-2 and TRBJ2-4, with TRBD2 matching 7 bases. V dropped 5 bases and J dropped 1; count of bases not matched to a gene: 11. The V gene's germline CDR1 is SGHAT and CDR2 FQNNGV. The CDR3 contains 17 residues. CDR3: CASSTFSGTGAKNIQYF. DNA of the CDR3: TGTGCCAGCAGCACCTTCAGCGGGACTGGGGCCAAAAACATTCAGTACTTC. Full variable domain (outside the CDR3, taken from reference TRBV11-2 and TRBJ2-4): EAGVAQSPRYKIIEKRQSVAFWCNPISGHATLYWYQQILGQGPKLLIQFQNNGVVDDSQLPKDRFSAERLKGVDSTLKIQPAKLEDSAVYLCASSTFSGTGAKNIQYFGAGTRLSVL.

The rearrangement uses TRBV7-2 and TRBJ2-1, with TRBD2 matching over 9 bases. The CDR3 totals 17 residues. The germline gives CDR1 SGHTA, CDR2 FQGNSA. Trimming removed 1 base from V and 8 bases from J; junction bases left unmatched: 12. CDR3 DNA sequence: TGTGCCAGCAGCTTAGACGTTAATAGCGGGAGAAGCGATGAGCAGTTCTTC. It translates to CASSLDVNSGRSDEQFF.

This chain uses TRBV7-2 with TRBJ2-1, with unresolved D. Trimming shortened V by 2 bases and J by 4 bases, and 15 bases separated the two germline ends. From germline, CDR1 is SGHTA and CDR2 FQGNSA. The CDR3 runs to 16 residues. CDR3 coding DNA: TGTGCCAGCAGCTTACGAACTACCTCCCAATACAATGAGCAGTTCTTC. Amino acids: CASSLRTTSQYNEQFF.

This clonotype was seen more than once but under ten times. This chain joins TRBV13 and TRBJ2-1; D is ambiguous. Germline V gene sequence: CDR1 PRHDT, CDR2 FYEKMQ (reference sequence). The V gene lost 6 bases and the J gene lost 5 bases, with 5 bases spanning the gap. The CDR3 totals 11 residues. This CDR3 is CASRDHNEQFF. Here the CDR3 DNA reads TGTGCCAGCAGGGACCACAATGAGCAGTTCTTC.

The chain has TRBV9 and TRBJ2-5; 11 bases agree with TRBD1. The CDR3 sequence is 15 residues long. Per the germline V gene, CDR1 is SGDLS and CDR2 is YYNGEE. The trim removed 0 bases at V and 5 bases at J, leaving 3 bases unmatched. CDR3 loop: CASSVGTGGDETQYF. In DNA, the CDR3 is TGTGCCAGCAGCGTAGGGACAGGGGGCGATGAGACCCAGTACTTC.

Only a few counts were recorded for this clonotype. The chain is built from TRBV5-5 and TRBJ2-5; TRBD1 agrees at 7 bases. The J call may be mistaken, given a closer DNA end match to TRBJ2-7. This CDR3 comprises 15 residues. Germline assignment: CDR1 SGHKS and CDR2 YYEKEE (reference sequence). CDR3 DNA sequence: TGTGCCAGCAGCAATATATACAGGGGTTCCTACGAGCAGTACTTC. Amino acids: CASSNIYRGSYEQYF.

This clonotype was detected once. The V call is TRBV25-1, the J call TRBJ2-7; 10 positions match TRBD2. Per the germline V gene, CDR1 is MGHDK and CDR2 is SYGVNS. The CDR3 runs 15 residues. V gave up 10 bases and J gave up 7 bases; unmatched junction bases: 16. The CDR3 nucleotides are TGTGCCATTCCCACTAGCGGGACAATCTACAATGAGCAGTACTTC. Amino acids: CAIPTSGTIYNEQYF.

This clonotype was found a few times. V gene TRBV29-1 combines with J gene TRBJ2-6; D gene uncertain. CDR1 is SQVTM, CDR2 ANQGSEA, per germline. Trimming removed 6 bases from V and 0 bases from J, with 15 bases in between. There are 16 residues in the CDR3. Here the CDR3 DNA reads TGCAGCGTGTTTGGACGGCCCGACTCTGGGGCCAACGTCCTGACTTTC. It codes for CSVFGRPDSGANVLTF.

The J gene is TRBJ1-2, the V gene TRBV28; D may be TRBD1 (5 bases). Trimming pared 8 bases from V and 2 bases from J, leaving 18 bases between. Germline V CDR1 and CDR2: MDHEN, SYDVKM. This CDR3 is 15 amino acids long. Here the CDR3 reads CASAGIGAENYGYTF. The CDR3 DNA reads as TGTGCCAGCGCTGGGATAGGGGCGGAGAACTATGGCTACACCTTC.

The rearrangement joins TRBV20-1 to TRBJ2-2; 7 bases match TRBD1. Germline V lookup: CDR1 DFQATT, CDR2 SNEGSKA (reference sequence). V gave up 5 bases and J gave up 6 bases; unmatched junction bases: 3. The CDR3 covers 12 residues. In nucleotides, the CDR3 is TGCAGTGCTGACGACAGGGCCGGGGAGCTGTTTTTT. Translation: CSADDRAGELFF.

This clonotype showed up just a few times. This sequence joins TRBV20-1 and TRBJ2-3; a possible D gene is TRBD2 (5 bases). The CDR3 contains 15 residues. Trimming took 1 base from V and 0 from J, leaving 11 bases between them. Germline CDR1 and CDR2: DFQATT and SNEGSKA (reference sequence). The CDR3 loop is CSARGSAVSTDTQYF. CDR3 bases: TGCAGTGCTAGAGGGTCAGCGGTCAGCACAGATACGCAGTATTTT.

The chain is built from TRBV6-1 and TRBJ2-6; D unclear. Trimming stripped 9 bases from V and 0 bases from J, with 9 bases between. Germline CDR1 is MNHNS and CDR2 is SASEGT. The CDR3 consists of 14 residues. The CDR3 DNA sequence: TGTGCCAGATCCCCGGGCTCTGGGGCCAACGTCCTGACTTTC. Encoded protein: CARSPGSGANVLTF.

The chain carries TRBV7-2 and TRBJ1-2, with TRBD1 matching over 9 bases. The CDR3 loop spans 15 amino acids. The V segment lost 5 bases and the J segment 4 bases; nucleotides outside the gene matches: 8. Germline CDR1 reads SGHTA; CDR2 reads FQGNSA. For the CDR3, the DNA is TGTGCCAGCAGCACAACAGGGGGCAATGGCTATGGCTACACCTTC. It codes for CASSTTGGNGYGYTF. The variable domain in full, with the rest retrieved from reference TRBV7-2 and TRBJ1-2, is GAGVSQSPSNKVTEKGKDVELRCDPISGHTALYWYRQSLGQGLEFLIYFQGNSAPDKSGLPSDRFSAERTGGSVSTLTIQRTQQEDSAVYLCASSTTGGNGYGYTFGSGTRLTVV.

V usage is TRBV5-1 and J usage is TRBJ2-3; 8 bases align to TRBD1. The germline CDR1 and CDR2 sequences are SGHRS and YFSETQ. The CDR3 is 15 residues long. V lost 2 bases to trimming and J lost 7 bases; unmatched junction nucleotides: 9. CDR3 sequence (DNA): TGCGCCAGCAGCTTAGGGACAGGCGATGCGAATACGCAGTATTTT. It specifies CASSLGTGDANTQYF.